This T cell receptor (beta chain) was captured by sequencing in a study of T cell repertoires in cytomegalovirus infection. The wider study: It was the public TCR beta signatures that indicated both CMV infection and matching HLA type.

This clonotype was observed many times. The antigen is undetermined. This CDR3 is 16 amino acids long. With V trimmed by 3 bases and J by 5 bases, 10 bases remained unmatched. Germline CDR1 reads SGHVS; CDR2 reads FNYEAQ. TCRdb re-called the reads with MiXCR, one entry per CDR3 protein. The sample carries about 130,000 distinct CDR3 sequences, 8.8% recorded once. Study-wide points: Public TCR beta family frequency separated CMV-and-HLA carriers, including in an independent cohort. In two of eight donors, the top clonotype was HLA-C-restricted CMV-specific.

The material sequenced was PBMCs. The receptor was derived from a human donor in good health (CMV status not recorded). Some clones in this sample may be carry-over from other donors' samples. The chain joins TRBV7-6 to TRBJ1-1, with 9 bases lining up with TRBD1. CDR3 nucleotides: TGTGCCAGCAGCTTGGGGACAGGGACGATAAGGACTGAAGCTTTCTTT. Translating it yields CASSLGTGTIRTEAFF.